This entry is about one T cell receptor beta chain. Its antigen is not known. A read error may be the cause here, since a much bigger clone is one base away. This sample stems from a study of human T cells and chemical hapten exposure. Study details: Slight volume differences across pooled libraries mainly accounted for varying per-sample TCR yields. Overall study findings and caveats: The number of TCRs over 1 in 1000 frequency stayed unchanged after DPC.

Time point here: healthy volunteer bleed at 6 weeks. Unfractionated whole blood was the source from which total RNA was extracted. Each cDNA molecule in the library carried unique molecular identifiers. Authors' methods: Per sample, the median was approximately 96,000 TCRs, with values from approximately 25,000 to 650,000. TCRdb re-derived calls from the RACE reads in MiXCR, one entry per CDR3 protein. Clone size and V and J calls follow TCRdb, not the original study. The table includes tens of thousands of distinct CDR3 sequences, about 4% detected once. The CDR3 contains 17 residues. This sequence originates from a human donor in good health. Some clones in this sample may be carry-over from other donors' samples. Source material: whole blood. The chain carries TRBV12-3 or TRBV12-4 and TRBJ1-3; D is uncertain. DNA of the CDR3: TGTACCAGCAGTTTAAGGCGAGGAGGACGCTCTGGAAACACCATATATTTT. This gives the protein CTSSLRRGGRSGNTIYF.